This record concerns one TCR beta chain sequence. These data come from a study of blood T cell repertoires in COVID-19. Overall study context: Acute and convalescent COVID-19 specimens originated in the United States, Italy and Spain. From T cells, B-cell-depleted T cells, or PBMCs came the material, which was cDNA or gDNA.

Under the authors' procedure: Estimation of nucleated cell counts relied on the amplification of reference gene primers. The protocol was immunoSEQ multiplex PCR, while the TCRdb copy is restricted to in-frame clones and leaves out a portion. From that table come the V and J calls and clone size; the DNA was used to work out D and trimming. The sample lists tens of thousands of clones; 85% to 90% were seen once. J gave up 2 bases and V 10 bases, and 6 bases lay outside the gene matches. Germline CDR1 is MDHEN and CDR2 is SYDVKM. This CDR3 spans 13 amino acids. The sequencing input was peripheral blood. The clonotype was recovered from a woman aged 80 or over in a cohort sampled during active or convalescent COVID-19. The J gene is TRBJ2-7, the V gene TRBV28, with TRBD2 identical over 9 bases. CDR3 nucleotides: TGTGCCACCGAGACTAGCGGTACCTACGAGCAGTACTTC. Translation: CATETSGTYEQYF.